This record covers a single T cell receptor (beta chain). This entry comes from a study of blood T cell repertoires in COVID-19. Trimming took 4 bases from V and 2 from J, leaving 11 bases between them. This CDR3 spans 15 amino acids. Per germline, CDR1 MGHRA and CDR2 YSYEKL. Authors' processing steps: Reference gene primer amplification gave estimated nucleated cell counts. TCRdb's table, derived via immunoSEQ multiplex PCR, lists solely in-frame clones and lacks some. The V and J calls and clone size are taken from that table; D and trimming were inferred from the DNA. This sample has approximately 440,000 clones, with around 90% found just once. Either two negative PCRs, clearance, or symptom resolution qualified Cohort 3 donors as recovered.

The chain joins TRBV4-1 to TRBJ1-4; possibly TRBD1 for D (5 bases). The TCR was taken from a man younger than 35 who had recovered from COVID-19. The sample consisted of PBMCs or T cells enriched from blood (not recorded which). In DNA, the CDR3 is TGCGCCAGCAGCCGCGGGACTTCGACTAATGAAAAACTGTTTTTT. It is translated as CASSRGTSTNEKLFF.